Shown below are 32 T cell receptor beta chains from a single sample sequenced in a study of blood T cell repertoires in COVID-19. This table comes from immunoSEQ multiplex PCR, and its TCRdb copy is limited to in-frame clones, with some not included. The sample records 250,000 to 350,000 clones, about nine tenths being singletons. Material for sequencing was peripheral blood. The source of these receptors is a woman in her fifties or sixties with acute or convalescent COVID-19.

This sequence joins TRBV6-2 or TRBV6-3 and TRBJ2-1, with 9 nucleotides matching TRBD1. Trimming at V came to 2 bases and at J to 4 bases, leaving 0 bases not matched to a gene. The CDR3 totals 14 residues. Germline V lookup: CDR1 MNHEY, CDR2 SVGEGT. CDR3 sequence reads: CASSYGQGYNEQFF. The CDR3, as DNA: TGTGCCAGCAGTTACGGACAGGGGTACAATGAGCAGTTCTTC.

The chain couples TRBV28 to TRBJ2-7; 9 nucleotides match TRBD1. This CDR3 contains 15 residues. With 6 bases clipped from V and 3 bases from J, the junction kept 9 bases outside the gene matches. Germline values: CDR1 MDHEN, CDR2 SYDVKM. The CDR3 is CASSKTGGALYEQYF. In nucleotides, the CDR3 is TGTGCCAGCAGCAAAACAGGGGGCGCACTCTACGAGCAGTACTTC.

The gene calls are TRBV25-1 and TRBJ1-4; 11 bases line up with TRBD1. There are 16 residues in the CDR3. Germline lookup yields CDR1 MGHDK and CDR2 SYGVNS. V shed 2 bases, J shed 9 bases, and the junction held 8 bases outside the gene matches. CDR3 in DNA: TGTGCCAGCAGTGAAGCCCGGGGACAGGGGGTTCAAAAACTGTTTTTT. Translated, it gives CASSEARGQGVQKLFF.

The chain's CDR3 is CATSREGDGYTF. The CDR3 DNA is TGTGCCACCAGCAGAGAAGGGGATGGCTACACCTTC. The chain has TRBV15 and TRBJ1-2; D is perhaps TRBD1 (5 bases). Germline lookup yields CDR1 LNHNV and CDR2 YYDKDF (reference sequence). Trimming left V 0 bases short and J 6 bases short, with 5 bases between. The CDR3 is made up of 12 amino acids.

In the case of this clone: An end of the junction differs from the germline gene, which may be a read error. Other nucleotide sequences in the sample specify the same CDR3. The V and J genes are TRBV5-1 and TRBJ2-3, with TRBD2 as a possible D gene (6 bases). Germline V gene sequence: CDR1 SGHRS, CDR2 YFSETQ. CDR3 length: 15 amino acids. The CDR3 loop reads CASSLVVAATDTQYF. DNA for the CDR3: TGTGCCAGCAGCTTGGTGGTAGCGGCCACAGATACGCAGTATTTT.

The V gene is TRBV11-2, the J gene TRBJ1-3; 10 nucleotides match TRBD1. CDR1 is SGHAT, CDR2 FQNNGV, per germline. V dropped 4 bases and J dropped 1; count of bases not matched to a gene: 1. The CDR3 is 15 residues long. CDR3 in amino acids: CASSSGQGSGNTIYF. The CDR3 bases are TGTGCCAGCAGCTCGGGACAGGGGTCTGGAAACACCATATATTTT. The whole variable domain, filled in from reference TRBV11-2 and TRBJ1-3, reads EAGVAQSPRYKIIEKRQSVAFWCNPISGHATLYWYQQILGQGPKLLIQFQNNGVVDDSQLPKDRFSAERLKGVDSTLKIQPAKLEDSAVYLCASSSGQGSGNTIYFGEGSWLTVV.

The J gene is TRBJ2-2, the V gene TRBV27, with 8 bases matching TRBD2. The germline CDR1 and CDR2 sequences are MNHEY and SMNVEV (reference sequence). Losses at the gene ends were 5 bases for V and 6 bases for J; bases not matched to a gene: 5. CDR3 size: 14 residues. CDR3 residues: CASSRAGVAGELFF. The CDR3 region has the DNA TGTGCCAGCAGTCGAGCGGGAGTGGCCGGGGAGCTGTTTTTT.

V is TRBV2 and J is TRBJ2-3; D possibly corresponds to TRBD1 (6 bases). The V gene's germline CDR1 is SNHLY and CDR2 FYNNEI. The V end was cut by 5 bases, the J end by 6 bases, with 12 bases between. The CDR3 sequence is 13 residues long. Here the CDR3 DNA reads TGTGCCAGCAGTCAGACAGGTGGTGATACGCAGTATTTT. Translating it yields CASSQTGGDTQYF.

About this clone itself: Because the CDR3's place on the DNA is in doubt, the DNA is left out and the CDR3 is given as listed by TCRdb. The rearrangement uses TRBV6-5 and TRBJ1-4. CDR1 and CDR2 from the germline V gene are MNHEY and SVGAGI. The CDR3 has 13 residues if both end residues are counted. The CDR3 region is CASTSGKHEKLFF.

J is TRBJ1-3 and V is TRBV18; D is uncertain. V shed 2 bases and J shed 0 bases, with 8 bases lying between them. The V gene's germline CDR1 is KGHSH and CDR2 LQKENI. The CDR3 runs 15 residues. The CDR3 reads CASSPETPSGNTIYF. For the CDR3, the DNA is TGTGCCAGCTCACCAGAGACACCCTCTGGAAACACCATATATTTT.

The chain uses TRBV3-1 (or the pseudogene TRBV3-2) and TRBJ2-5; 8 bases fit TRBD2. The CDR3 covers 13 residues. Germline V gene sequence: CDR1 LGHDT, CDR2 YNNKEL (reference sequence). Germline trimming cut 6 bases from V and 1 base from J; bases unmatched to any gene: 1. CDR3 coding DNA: TGTGCCAGCAGAGCGGGGGCCCAAGAGACCCAGTACTTC. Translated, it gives CASRAGAQETQYF.

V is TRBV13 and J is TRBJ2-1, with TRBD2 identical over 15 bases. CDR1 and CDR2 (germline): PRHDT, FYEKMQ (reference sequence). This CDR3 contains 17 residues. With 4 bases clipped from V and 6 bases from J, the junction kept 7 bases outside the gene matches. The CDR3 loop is CASSSSGTSGRFNEQFF. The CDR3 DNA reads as TGTGCCAGCAGCTCGTCCGGGACTAGCGGGAGGTTCAATGAGCAGTTCTTC.

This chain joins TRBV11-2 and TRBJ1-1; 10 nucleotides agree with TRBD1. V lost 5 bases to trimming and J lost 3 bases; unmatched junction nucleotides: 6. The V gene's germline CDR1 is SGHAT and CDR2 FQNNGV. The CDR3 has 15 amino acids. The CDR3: CASSLGQGRDTEAFF. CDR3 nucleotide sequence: TGTGCCAGCAGCCTGGGACAGGGGCGGGACACTGAAGCTTTCTTT.

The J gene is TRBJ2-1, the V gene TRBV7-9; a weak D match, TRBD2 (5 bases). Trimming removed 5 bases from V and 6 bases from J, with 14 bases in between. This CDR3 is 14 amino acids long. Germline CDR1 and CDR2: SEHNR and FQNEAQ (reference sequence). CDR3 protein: CASSPEGLANEQFF. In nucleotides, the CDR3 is TGTGCCAGCAGCCCCGAGGGCCTAGCCAATGAGCAGTTCTTC.

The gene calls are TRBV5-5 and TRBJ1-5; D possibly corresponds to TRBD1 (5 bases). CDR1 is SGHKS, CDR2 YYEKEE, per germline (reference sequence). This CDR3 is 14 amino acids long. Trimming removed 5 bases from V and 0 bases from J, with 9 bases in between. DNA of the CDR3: TGTGCCAGCAGACAGGATAATAGCAATCAGCCCCAGCATTTT. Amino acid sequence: CASRQDNSNQPQHF.

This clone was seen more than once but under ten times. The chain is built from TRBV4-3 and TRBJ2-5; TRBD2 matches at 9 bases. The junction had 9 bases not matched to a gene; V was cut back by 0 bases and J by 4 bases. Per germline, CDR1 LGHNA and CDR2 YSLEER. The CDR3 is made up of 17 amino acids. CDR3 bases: TGCGCCAGCAGCCAAGACCCTCCAACGACTAGCGGAGAGACCCAGTACTTC. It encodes CASSQDPPTTSGETQYF.

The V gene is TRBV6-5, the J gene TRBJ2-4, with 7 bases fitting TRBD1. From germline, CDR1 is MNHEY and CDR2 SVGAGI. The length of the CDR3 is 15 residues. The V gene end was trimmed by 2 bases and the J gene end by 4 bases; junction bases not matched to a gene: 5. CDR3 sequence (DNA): TGTGCCAGCAGTTACAGAGGGGGCTTGAAAAACATTCAGTACTTC. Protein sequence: CASSYRGGLKNIQYF.

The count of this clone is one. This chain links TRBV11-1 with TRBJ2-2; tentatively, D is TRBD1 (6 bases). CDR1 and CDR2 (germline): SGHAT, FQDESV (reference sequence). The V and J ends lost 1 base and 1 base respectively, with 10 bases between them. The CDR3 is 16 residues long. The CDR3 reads CASSLGRTVNTGELFF. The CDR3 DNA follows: TGTGCCAGCAGCTTAGGTAGGACAGTGAACACCGGGGAGCTGTTTTTT. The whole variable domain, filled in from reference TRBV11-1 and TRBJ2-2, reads EAEVAQSPRYKITEKSQAVAFWCDPISGHATLYWYRQILGQGPELLVQFQDESVVDDSQLPKDRFSAERLKGVDSTLKIQPAELGDSAMYLCASSLGRTVNTGELFFGEGSRLTVL.

The CDR3 region is CAWEGQGLTEAFF. CDR3 DNA sequence: TGTGCCTGGGAGGGACAGGGCCTCACTGAAGCTTTCTTT. The gene calls are TRBV30 and TRBJ1-1, with 9 bases identical to TRBD1. CDR1 and CDR2 (germline): GTSNPN, SVGIG (reference sequence). V trimming: 5 bases; J trimming: 4 bases; junction bases outside the gene matches: 5. This CDR3 region has 13 residues.

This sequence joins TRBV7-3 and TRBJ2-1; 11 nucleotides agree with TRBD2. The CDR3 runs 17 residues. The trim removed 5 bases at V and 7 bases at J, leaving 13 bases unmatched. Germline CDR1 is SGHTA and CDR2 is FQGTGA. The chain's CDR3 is CASSRSPGASGRNEQFF. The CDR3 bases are TGTGCCAGCAGCAGAAGCCCGGGGGCTAGCGGGAGGAATGAGCAGTTCTTC. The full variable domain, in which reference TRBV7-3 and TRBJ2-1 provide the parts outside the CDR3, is GAGVSQTPSNKVTEKGKYVELRCDPISGHTALYWYRQSLGQGPEFLIYFQGTGAADDSGLPNDRFFAVRPEGSVSTLKIQRTERGDSAVYLCASSRSPGASGRNEQFFGPGTRLTVL.

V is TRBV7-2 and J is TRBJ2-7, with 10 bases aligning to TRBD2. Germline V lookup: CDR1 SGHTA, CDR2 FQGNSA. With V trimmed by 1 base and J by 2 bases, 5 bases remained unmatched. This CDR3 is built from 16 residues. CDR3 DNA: TGTGCCAGCAGCTTAGGGCCAGCGGGAGGGCCCTACGAGCAGTACTTC. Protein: CASSLGPAGGPYEQYF.

CDR3 nucleotides: TGTGCCAGTAGACCGGGACAGGGGACAGATACGCAGTATTTT. Encoded protein: CASRPGQGTDTQYF. The chain combines TRBV19 with TRBJ2-3, with 10 bases identical to TRBD1. After removal of 6 bases from V and 3 bases from J, the junction contained 3 bases not matched to a gene. Germline V lookup: CDR1 LNHDA, CDR2 SQIVND (reference sequence). This CDR3 spans 14 amino acids.

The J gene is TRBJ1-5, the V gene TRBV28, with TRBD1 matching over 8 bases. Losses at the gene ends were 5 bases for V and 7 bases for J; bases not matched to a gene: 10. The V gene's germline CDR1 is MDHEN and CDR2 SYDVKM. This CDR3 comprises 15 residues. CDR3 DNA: TGTGCCAGCAGTGCCCGACAGGGGCTTATCCAGCCCCAGCATTTT. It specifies CASSARQGLIQPQHF.

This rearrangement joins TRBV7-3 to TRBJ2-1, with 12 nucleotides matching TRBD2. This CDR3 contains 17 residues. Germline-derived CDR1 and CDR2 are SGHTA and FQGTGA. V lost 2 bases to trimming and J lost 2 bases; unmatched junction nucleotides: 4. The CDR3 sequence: CASSLPASGGAYNEQFF. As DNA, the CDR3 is TGTGCCAGCAGCTTACCCGCTAGCGGGGGGGCCTACAATGAGCAGTTCTTC.

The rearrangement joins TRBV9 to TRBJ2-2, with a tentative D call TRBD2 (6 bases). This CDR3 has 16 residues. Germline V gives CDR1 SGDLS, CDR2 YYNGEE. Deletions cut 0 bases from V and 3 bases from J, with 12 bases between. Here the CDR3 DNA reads TGTGCCAGCAGCGTAGCGGCGGGAATAGACACCGGGGAGCTGTTTTTT. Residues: CASSVAAGIDTGELFF.

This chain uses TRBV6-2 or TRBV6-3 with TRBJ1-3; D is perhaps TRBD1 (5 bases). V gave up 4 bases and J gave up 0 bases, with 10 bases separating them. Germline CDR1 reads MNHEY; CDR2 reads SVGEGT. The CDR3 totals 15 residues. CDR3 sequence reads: CASSLRGSSGNTIYF. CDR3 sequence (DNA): TGTGCCAGCAGTTTACGGGGGAGCTCTGGAAACACCATATATTTT.

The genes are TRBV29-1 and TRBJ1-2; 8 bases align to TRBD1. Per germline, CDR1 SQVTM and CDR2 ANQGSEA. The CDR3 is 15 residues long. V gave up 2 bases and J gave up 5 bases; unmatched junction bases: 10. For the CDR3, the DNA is TGCAGCGTTGAATCGACAGGGACAGGCCCATATGGCTACACCTTC. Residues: CSVESTGTGPYGYTF.

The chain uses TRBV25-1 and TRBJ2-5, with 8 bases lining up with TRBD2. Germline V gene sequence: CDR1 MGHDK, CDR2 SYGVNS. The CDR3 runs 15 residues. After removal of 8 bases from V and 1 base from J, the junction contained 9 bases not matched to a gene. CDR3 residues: CASGRSGGRQETQYF. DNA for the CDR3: TGTGCCAGCGGTCGAAGCGGGGGCCGCCAAGAGACCCAGTACTTC.

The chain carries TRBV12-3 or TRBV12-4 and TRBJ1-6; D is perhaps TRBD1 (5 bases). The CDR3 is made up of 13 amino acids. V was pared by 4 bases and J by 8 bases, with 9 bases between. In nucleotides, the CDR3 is TGTGCCAGCAGTTCTACGGGGGATTCACCCCTCCACTTT. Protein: CASSSTGDSPLHF.

Written as DNA, the CDR3 is TGTGCCAGCAAACAGGGTGGCAATCAGCCCCAGCATTTT. As protein: CASKQGGNQPQHF. The gene calls are TRBV28 and TRBJ1-5; tentative D call: TRBD1 (6 bases). Germline V gene data show CDR1 as MDHEN and CDR2 as SYDVKM. CDR3 length: 13 residues. With 7 bases removed from V and 2 bases from J, the gap between germline ends came to 9 bases.

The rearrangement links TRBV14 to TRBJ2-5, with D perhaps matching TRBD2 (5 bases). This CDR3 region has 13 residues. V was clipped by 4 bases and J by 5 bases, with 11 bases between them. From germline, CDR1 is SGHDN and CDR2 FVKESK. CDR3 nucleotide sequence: TGTGCCAGCAGCCCTACTAGTCGGGAGACCCAGTACTTC. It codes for CASSPTSRETQYF.

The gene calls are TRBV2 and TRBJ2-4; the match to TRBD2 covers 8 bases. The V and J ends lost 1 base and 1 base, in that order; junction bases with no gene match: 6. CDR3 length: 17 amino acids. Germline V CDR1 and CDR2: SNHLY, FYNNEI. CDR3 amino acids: CASSEGAGAGAKNIQYF. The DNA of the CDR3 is TGTGCCAGCAGTGAAGGAGCGGGGGCGGGGGCCAAAAACATTCAGTACTTC.